This T cell receptor beta chain was recorded in a study of naive CD8 T cells in extremely preterm neonates. This clone was detected only once. Its antigen is as yet unknown. CDR3 length: 14 amino acids. The V and J ends lost 8 bases and 2 bases, in that order; junction bases with no gene match: 4. Profiled with immunoSEQ multiplex PCR; TCRdb holds only in-frame clones, not every one. Of about 7,300 clones detected, 90% to 95% appear once; the ten largest clones hold over 0.4%. Deliveries were elective term cesareans at about 35-42 weeks, with no labor or membrane rupture. Pregnancies with fetal demise, active maternal HSV infection or known maternal HIV were excluded. The sample holds sorted live naive CD8+ CD45RA+CCR7+ T cells. Study-wide results and limits: Preterm infants showed shorter CDR3s, fewer N additions and less trimming than older groups.

Sequencing was performed on naive CD8+ T cells from cord blood. The rearrangement uses TRBV23-1 and TRBJ1-5; TRBD1 agrees at 9 bases. TRBV23-1 counts as an open reading frame of uncertain function. The receptor was derived from a newborn in good health. DNA of the CDR3: TGCGCCAGCTTAAGGACAGGGGGCAATCAGCCCCAGCATTTT. Translated: CASLRTGGNQPQHF.